The 27 T cell receptor beta chains below all came from one sample that was sequenced in a study of OX40 agonist ivuxolimab in advanced cancers. TCRdb keeps only in-frame clones here, not all; method: immunoSEQ multiplex PCR. This repertoire shows about 22,000 clones, roughly nine tenths found once; its top ten account for around 29%. This specimen consisted of CD4+ or CD8+ T cells sorted from blood, obtained in a trial of the OX40 agonist ivuxolimab. The origin of the receptors is an adult with an advanced solid tumor such as melanoma, head and neck, liver or kidney cancer.

V is TRBV7-6 and J is TRBJ2-7, with D unresolved. The CDR3 extends over 14 amino acids. Germline CDR1 reads SGHVS; CDR2 reads FNYEAQ. Trimming took off 5 bases at V and 2 bases at J, with 13 bases between the two ends. This CDR3 reads CASSLRSWAYEQYF. The CDR3 DNA follows: TGTGCCAGCAGCCTCCGATCATGGGCCTACGAGCAGTACTTC.

The chain couples TRBV28 to TRBJ1-3, with D unclear. The germline V and J ends were trimmed by 4 bases and 4 bases, with 14 bases remaining between them. The CDR3 spans 15 residues. Germline values: CDR1 MDHEN, CDR2 SYDVKM. The CDR3 spells CASSCPCERGNTIYF. In DNA form, the CDR3 reads TGTGCCAGCAGTTGCCCGTGTGAGAGGGGAAACACCATATATTTT.

The gene calls are TRBV11-3 and TRBJ2-3; 9 bases map to TRBD2. The J segment lost 3 bases and the V segment lost 5 bases, leaving 6 bases of the junction unmatched. This CDR3 contains 15 residues. The germline V gene encodes CDR1 SGHNT and CDR2 YENEEA. CDR3 amino acids: CASSLFSGRTDTQYF. For the CDR3, the DNA is TGTGCCAGCAGCCTATTTAGCGGGAGAACAGATACGCAGTATTTT.

This chain connects TRBV18 to TRBJ2-3; 8 bases are a match to TRBD1. CDR1 and CDR2 from the germline V gene are KGHSH and LQKENI. CDR3 size: 14 residues. Trimming cost V 6 bases and J 7 bases; bases outside gene matches: 9. The CDR3 DNA sequence: TGTGCCAGCTCCCCCGGACAGGGTCTGCATACGCAGTATTTT. It codes for CASSPGQGLHTQYF.

The chain uses TRBV28 and TRBJ2-2; tentative D call: TRBD2 (5 bases). The CDR3 runs to 14 residues. Germline V gene sequence: CDR1 MDHEN, CDR2 SYDVKM. The germline V and J ends were trimmed by 2 bases and 5 bases, with 9 bases remaining between them. For the CDR3, the DNA is TGTGCCAGCAGTTTAACGGGGAGTACCGGGGAGCTGTTTTTT. As protein: CASSLTGSTGELFF.

This chain links TRBV10-3 with TRBJ2-1, with unresolved D. CDR3 length: 15 amino acids. Germline CDR1 ENHRY, CDR2 SYGVKD. V dropped 0 bases and J dropped 5 bases, with 11 bases sitting between them. The CDR3 DNA reads as TGTGCCATCAGTGAGTCAGGGCCGTATGACAATGAGCAGTTCTTC. Its translation is CAISESGPYDNEQFF.

CDR3 loop: CASSIWSNTEAFF. CDR3 DNA: TGTGCCAGTAGTATTTGGTCGAACACTGAAGCTTTCTTT. The chain links TRBV19 to TRBJ1-1; D is unresolved. Germline V lookup: CDR1 LNHDA, CDR2 SQIVND (reference sequence). V lost 3 bases to trimming and J lost 1 base, with 6 bases between them. The CDR3 is 13 residues long.

This clone was observed a few times. The chain couples TRBV19 to TRBJ2-5; TRBD1 might be the D (6 bases). This CDR3 is 17 amino acids long. The V end lost 2 bases, the J end lost 5 bases, and 21 bases lay between the germline ends. Germline CDR1 is LNHDA and CDR2 is SQIVND (reference sequence). CDR3 nucleotide sequence: TGTGCCAGTAGTATACTACCCCAGGGGTCAGGTAGGGAGACCCAGTACTTC. This gives the protein CASSILPQGSGRETQYF.

V and J are TRBV5-4 and TRBJ2-7; 11 bases are a match to TRBD2. Trimming removed 3 bases from V and 3 bases from J; junction bases left unmatched: 2. This CDR3 has 14 residues. CDR1 SGHNT and CDR2 YYREEE come from the germline V gene (reference sequence). The CDR3 loop is CASSWGTSGYEQYF. CDR3 nucleotides: TGTGCCAGCAGCTGGGGGACTAGCGGCTACGAGCAGTACTTC.

This clone was seen just once. The chain is built from TRBV7-2 and TRBJ2-7, with TRBD1 matching 7 bases. Germline loops: CDR1 SGHTA, CDR2 FQGNSA. Trimming removed 3 bases from V and 3 bases from J; junction bases left unmatched: 8. The CDR3 consists of 15 residues. The CDR3 spells CASSLAGGRDYEQYF. The CDR3 DNA reads as TGTGCCAGCAGCTTGGCAGGGGGACGAGACTACGAGCAGTACTTC.

The rearrangement links TRBV27 to TRBJ2-1, with a tentative D call TRBD2 (6 bases). Germline CDR1 reads MNHEY; CDR2 reads SMNVEV (reference sequence). The V and J ends lost 1 base and 8 bases respectively, with 15 bases between them. The CDR3 contains 15 residues. This CDR3 reads CASSLLVGGRDEQFF. In DNA, the CDR3 is TGTGCCAGCAGTTTATTAGTGGGAGGCCGGGATGAGCAGTTCTTC.

This CDR3 reads CASSLGWDRVNQPQHF. The CDR3 DNA follows: TGTGCCAGCAGCTTAGGCTGGGACAGGGTTAATCAGCCCCAGCATTTT. This rearrangement joins TRBV7-2 to TRBJ1-5; TRBD1 matches 9 bases. There are 16 residues in the CDR3. V lost 1 base and J lost 4; bases outside the gene matches: 5. CDR1 and CDR2 from the germline V gene are SGHTA and FQGNSA.

The V gene is TRBV7-9, the J gene TRBJ2-3, with D perhaps TRBD1 (6 bases). From germline, CDR1 is SEHNR and CDR2 FQNEAQ (reference sequence). CDR3 length: 13 residues. V dropped 5 bases and J dropped 8 bases, with 14 bases sitting between them. This chain's CDR3 is CASSPWTDSTQYF. The CDR3 DNA is TGTGCCAGCAGCCCTTGGACAGACAGTACGCAGTATTTT.

V is TRBV2 and J is TRBJ2-3, with D possibly TRBD2 on 5 matching bases. The ends were cut back, 7 bases at V and 10 bases at J, with 9 bases in the middle. This CDR3 has 10 residues. The germline CDR1 and CDR2 sequences are SNHLY and FYNNEI. The CDR3 nucleotides read TGTGCCAGCACTGAGGGTGCGCAGTATTTT. Its translation: CASTEGAQYF.

V is TRBV6-5 and J is TRBJ2-7, with D unclear. Trimming stripped 4 bases from V and 6 bases from J, with 7 bases between. Germline V gives CDR1 MNHEY, CDR2 SVGAGI. The CDR3 is made up of 11 amino acids. The CDR3, as DNA: TGTGCCAGCAGTTTGCGGAGCGAGCAGTACTTC. It translates to CASSLRSEQYF.

The chain couples TRBV27 to TRBJ2-5; D remains unclear. Germline CDR1 and CDR2: MNHEY and SMNVEV (reference sequence). Trimming pared 6 bases from V and 5 bases from J, leaving 10 bases between. The CDR3 consists of 12 residues. The CDR3 DNA is TGTGCCAGCAGGGACCCCTCGGAGACCCAGTACTTC. The encoded protein is CASRDPSETQYF.

This clone was seen only a few times. The chain links TRBV29-1 to TRBJ2-5, with D unresolved. This CDR3 is built from 10 residues. Trimming pared 2 bases from V and 6 bases from J, leaving 4 bases between. CDR1 SQVTM and CDR2 ANQGSEA come from the germline V gene. The CDR3 region has the DNA TGCAGCGTTGAAAGAAAGACCCAGTACTTC. The encoded protein is CSVERKTQYF.

The rearrangement joins TRBV19 to TRBJ2-1; weak D call: TRBD2 (6 bases). This CDR3 spans 16 amino acids. Per the germline V gene, CDR1 is LNHDA and CDR2 is SQIVND (reference sequence). Trimming removed 3 bases at V and 0 bases at J, with 12 bases between. Here the CDR3 reads CASSISGHSSYNEQFF. CDR3 nucleotides: TGTGCCAGTAGTATTAGCGGTCATAGCTCCTACAATGAGCAGTTCTTC.

V gene TRBV28 combines with J gene TRBJ2-7; 14 bases agree with TRBD2. Germline V gene lookup returns CDR1 MDHEN and CDR2 SYDVKM. Unmatched junction bases numbered 3, after V lost 6 bases and J lost 2 bases. The CDR3 consists of 15 residues. Written as DNA, the CDR3 is TGTGCCAGCAGCACGACTAGCGGGAGGGCCTACGAGCAGTACTTC. This translates into CASSTTSGRAYEQYF.

The V gene is TRBV2, the J gene TRBJ2-1, with D possibly matching TRBD1 (5 bases). Germline CDR1 SNHLY, CDR2 FYNNEI. V was shortened by 7 bases and J by 3 bases, with 10 bases between the two germline ends. The CDR3 contains 13 residues. In DNA form, the CDR3 reads TGTGCCAGCAATGGTAGGGGCTACAATGAGCAGTTCTTC. Protein: CASNGRGYNEQFF. The whole variable domain, remainder taken from reference TRBV2 and TRBJ2-1, is EPEVTQTPSHQVTQMGQEVILRCVPISNHLYFYWYRQILGQKVEFLVSFYNNEISEKSEIFDDQFSVERPDGSNFTLKIRSTKLEDSAMYFCASNGRGYNEQFFGPGTRLTVL.

V gene TRBV28 combines with J gene TRBJ2-1, with D possibly being TRBD1 (5 bases). CDR3 length: 13 amino acids. Germline V gene sequence: CDR1 MDHEN, CDR2 SYDVKM. V gave up 2 bases and J gave up 9 bases, with 11 bases separating them. CDR3 residues: CASSLTSGIEQFF. The DNA for the CDR3 is TGTGCCAGCAGTTTAACGTCAGGGATTGAGCAGTTCTTC.

This rearrangement joins TRBV9 to TRBJ2-1; the match to TRBD1 covers 7 bases. The CDR3 extends over 14 amino acids. Trimming cost V 4 bases and J 6 bases; bases outside gene matches: 7. Per the germline V gene, CDR1 is SGDLS and CDR2 is YYNGEE. The CDR3 DNA is TGTGCCAGCAGCTTGTGGGACAGTCGCAATGAGCAGTTCTTC. Protein: CASSLWDSRNEQFF.

This chain's CDR3 is CASSFLGQGGNEQFF. CDR3 bases: TGTGCCAGCAGTTTCCTTGGACAGGGGGGAAATGAGCAGTTCTTC. The rearrangement links TRBV28 to TRBJ2-1; 10 nucleotides match TRBD1. The germline CDR1 and CDR2 sequences are MDHEN and SYDVKM. The CDR3 extends over 15 amino acids. After removal of 3 bases from V and 7 bases from J, the junction contained 6 bases not matched to a gene.

The gene calls are TRBV10-2 and TRBJ2-5; weak D call: TRBD2 (6 bases). The J call may be faulty, since TRBJ2-7 better matches the DNA end. The CDR3 covers 14 residues. Germline V CDR1 and CDR2: WSHSY, SAAADI. The CDR3 DNA reads as TGCGCCAGCAGTGCCCAGCGGGCGGCCTACGAGCAGTACTTC. Its protein is CASSAQRAAYEQYF.

The J gene is TRBJ2-5, the V gene TRBV28; D is unresolved. TRBJ2-7 explains the end of the DNA better; the J call may be wrong. The CDR3 covers 12 residues. Germline V gene data show CDR1 as MDHEN and CDR2 as SYDVKM. CDR3 nucleotides: TGTGCCAGCAGTTTATCCTCCTACGAGCAGTACTTC. Residues: CASSLSSYEQYF.

By frequency in the sample, this clone is medium-sized. The CDR3 loop is CASSLGAGGINEQYF. Written as DNA, the CDR3 is TGTGCCAGCAGTTTAGGAGCGGGAGGGATCAACGAGCAGTACTTC. This rearrangement joins TRBV27 to TRBJ2-7; 10 nucleotides match TRBD2. Germline values: CDR1 MNHEY, CDR2 SMNVEV (reference sequence). The V gene end was trimmed by 2 bases and the J gene end by 5 bases; junction bases not matched to a gene: 6. The CDR3 runs to 15 residues.

In its sample, this clone was seen once. The chain recombines TRBV11-3 with TRBJ2-7; D unclear. Germline values: CDR1 SGHNT, CDR2 YENEEA. V was pared by 5 bases and J by 4 bases, with 12 bases between. The CDR3 totals 13 residues. The CDR3 region has the DNA TGTGCCAGCAGCCCCCGTGGGGTATACGAGCAGTACTTC. Residues: CASSPRGVYEQYF.